The T cell receptor (beta chain) described here comes from a study of OX40 agonist ivuxolimab in advanced cancers. This clone appeared a few times. Its matching antigen is unknown. Study findings and constraints: Normalized T-cell clonal expansion was also low in some nonresponders.

TCRdb's table, derived via immunoSEQ multiplex PCR, lists solely in-frame clones and lacks some. The sample records several thousand clones, 65% to 80% being singletons. The CDR3 is 12 amino acids. Trimming left V 5 bases short and J 7 bases short, with 9 bases between. From germline, CDR1 is SEHNR and CDR2 FQNEAQ (reference sequence). The specimen comprised CD4+ or CD8+ T cells sorted from blood, sampled in a trial of the OX40 agonist ivuxolimab. The V and J genes are TRBV7-9 and TRBJ2-1; D not certain. The source of this sequence is an adult with an advanced solid tumor such as melanoma, head and neck, liver or kidney cancer. CDR3 loop: CASSRAGNEQFF. CDR3 DNA sequence: TGTGCCAGCAGCCGGGCCGGGAATGAGCAGTTCTTC.